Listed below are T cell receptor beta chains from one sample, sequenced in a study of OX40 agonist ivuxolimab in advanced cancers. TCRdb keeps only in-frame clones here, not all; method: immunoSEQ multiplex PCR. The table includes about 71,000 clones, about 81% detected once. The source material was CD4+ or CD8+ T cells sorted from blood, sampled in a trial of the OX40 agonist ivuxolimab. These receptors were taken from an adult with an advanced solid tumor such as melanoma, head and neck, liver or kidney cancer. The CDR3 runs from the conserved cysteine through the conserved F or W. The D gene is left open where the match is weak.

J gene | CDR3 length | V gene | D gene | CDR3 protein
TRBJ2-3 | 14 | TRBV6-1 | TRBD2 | CASRAIGGTDTQYF
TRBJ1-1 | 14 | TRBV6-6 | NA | CASSYSAGPPEAFF
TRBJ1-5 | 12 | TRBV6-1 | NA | CASNGDNQPQHF
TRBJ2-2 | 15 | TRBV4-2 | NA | CASSQAPPGSGELFF
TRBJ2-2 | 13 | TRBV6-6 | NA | CASSYPDNGELFF
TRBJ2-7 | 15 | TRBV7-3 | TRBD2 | CASSRPSGDSYEQYF
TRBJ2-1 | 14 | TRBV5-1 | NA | CASTRDVESNEQFF
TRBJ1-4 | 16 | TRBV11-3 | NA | CASSSLGVPTNEKLFF
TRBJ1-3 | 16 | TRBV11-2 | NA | CASSRSNQGSINTIYF
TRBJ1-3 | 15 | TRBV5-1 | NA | CASSLEGEAGNTIYF
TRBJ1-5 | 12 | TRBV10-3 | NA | CAIRGEGQPQHF
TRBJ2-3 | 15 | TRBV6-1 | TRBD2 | CASSEWVRGGSTQYF
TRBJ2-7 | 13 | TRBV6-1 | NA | CASSQGLSYEQYF
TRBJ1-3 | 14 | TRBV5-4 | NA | CASSPQNSGNTIYF
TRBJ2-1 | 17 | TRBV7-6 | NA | CASSFSGWDRSGNEQFF
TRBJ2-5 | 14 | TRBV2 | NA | CASSNNRDIETQYF
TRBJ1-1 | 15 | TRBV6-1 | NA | CASSEGWAGNTEAFF
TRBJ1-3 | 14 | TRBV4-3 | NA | CASSQAWNRNTIYF
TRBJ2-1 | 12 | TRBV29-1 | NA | CSVDAGLDEQFF
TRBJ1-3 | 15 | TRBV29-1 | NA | CSVAPQGGLGNTIYF
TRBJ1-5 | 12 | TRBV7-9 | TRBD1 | CASSSDRLPQHF
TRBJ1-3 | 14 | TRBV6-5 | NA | CASSLLGLGNTIYF
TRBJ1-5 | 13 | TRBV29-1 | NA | CSTSLGINQPQHF
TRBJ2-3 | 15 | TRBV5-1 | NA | CASSPWGTSTDTQYF
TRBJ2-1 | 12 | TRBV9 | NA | CASSVAVNEQFF
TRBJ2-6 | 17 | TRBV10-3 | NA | CAIRSGRQSSGANVLTF
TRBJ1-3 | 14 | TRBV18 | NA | CASSPRNSGNTIYF
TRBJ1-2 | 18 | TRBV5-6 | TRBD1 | CASSSLIPADRTNYGYTF
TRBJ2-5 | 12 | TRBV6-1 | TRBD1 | CASNRGQETQYF
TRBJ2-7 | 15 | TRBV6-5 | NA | CASVNRDRLVLRQYF
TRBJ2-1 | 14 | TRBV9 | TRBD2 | CASTVAGTNNEQFF